Given below is one T cell receptor (beta chain) in context. The source of the sample is a study of control samples from healthy donors and cancer patients. The data were produced by immunoSEQ multiplex PCR, yet TCRdb's version contains in-frame clones alone and is incomplete. The table shows just under 65,000 clones, with around 85% occurring only once. V was pared by 5 bases and J by 0 bases, with 13 bases between. The germline CDR1 and CDR2 sequences are SGHAT and FQDESV (reference sequence). The CDR3 runs to 15 residues. The sequencing sample was made of blood. The origin of this receptor is a man in his forties in good health. The chain is built from TRBV11-1 and TRBJ1-2; D is unclear. CDR3 region: CASSNPGSSNYGYTF. The CDR3 DNA follows: TGTGCCAGCAGCAACCCGGGCAGTTCTAACTATGGCTACACCTTC. Drawing the rest from reference TRBV11-1 and TRBJ1-2, the complete variable domain is EAEVAQSPRYKITEKSQAVAFWCDPISGHATLYWYRQILGQGPELLVQFQDESVVDDSQLPKDRFSAERLKGVDSTLKIQPAELGDSAMYLCASSNPGSSNYGYTFGSGTRLTVV.